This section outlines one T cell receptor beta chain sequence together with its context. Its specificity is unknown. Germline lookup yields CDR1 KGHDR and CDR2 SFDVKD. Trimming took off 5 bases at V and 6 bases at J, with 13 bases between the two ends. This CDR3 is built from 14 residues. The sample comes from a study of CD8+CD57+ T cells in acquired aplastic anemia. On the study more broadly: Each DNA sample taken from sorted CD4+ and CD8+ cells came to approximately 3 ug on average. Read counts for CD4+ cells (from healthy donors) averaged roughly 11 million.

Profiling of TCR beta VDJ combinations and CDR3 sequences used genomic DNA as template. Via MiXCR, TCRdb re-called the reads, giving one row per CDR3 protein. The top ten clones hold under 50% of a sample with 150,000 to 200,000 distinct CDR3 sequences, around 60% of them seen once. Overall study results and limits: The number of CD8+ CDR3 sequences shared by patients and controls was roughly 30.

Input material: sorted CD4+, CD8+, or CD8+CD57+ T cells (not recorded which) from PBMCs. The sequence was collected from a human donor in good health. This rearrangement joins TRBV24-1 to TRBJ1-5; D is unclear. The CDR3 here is CATSGAGDTQPQHF. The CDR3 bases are TGTGCCACCAGTGGTGCCGGCGACACTCAGCCCCAGCATTTT.